The present T cell receptor (beta chain) was sequenced within a study of human T cells and chemical hapten exposure. V shed 5 bases and J shed 3 bases, with 12 bases lying between them. Germline CDR1 SEHNR, CDR2 FQNEAQ (reference sequence). The CDR3 spans 14 residues. TCRdb used MiXCR to reprocess the RACE reads, holding one entry per CDR3 protein. The sample contains about 94,000 distinct CDR3 sequences, about 9.3% of which appear only once. Study observations and caveats: Following DPC sensitization, TCRs present above 1 in 1000 frequency showed no change. There was a positive correlation between PT1 expanded TCR counts and patch test score.

Time point reported: patch test 2, 6 weeks after DPC sensitization. The treatment: therapeutic diphenylcyclopropenone sensitization with weekly scalp DPC. From whole blood left unfractionated, total RNA was extracted. This clonotype appeared a few times. Its matching antigen is unknown. This chain joins TRBV7-9 and TRBJ2-3; maybe TRBD2 (6 bases). This clonotype was sampled from a middle-aged woman with alopecia areata. Some clones in this sample may be carry-over from other donors' samples. The sequencing here drew on whole blood, taken in connection with sensitization to the hapten diphenylcyclopropenone (DPC). The CDR3 DNA is TGTGCCAGCAGCCGCGGGATTGAGACAGATACGCAGTATTTT. It yields the protein CASSRGIETDTQYF.